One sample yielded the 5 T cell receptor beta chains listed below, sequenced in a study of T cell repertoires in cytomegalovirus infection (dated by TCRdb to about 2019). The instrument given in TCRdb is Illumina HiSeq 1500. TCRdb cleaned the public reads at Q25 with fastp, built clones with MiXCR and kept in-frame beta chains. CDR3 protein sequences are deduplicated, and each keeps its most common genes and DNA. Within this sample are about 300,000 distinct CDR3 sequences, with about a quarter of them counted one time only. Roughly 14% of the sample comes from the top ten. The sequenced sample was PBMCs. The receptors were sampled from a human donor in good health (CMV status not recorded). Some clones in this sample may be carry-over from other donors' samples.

The CDR3, as DNA: TGCAGTGCTAGAGATGTAGGGCTCTGGGAGACCCAGTACTTC. It specifies CSARDVGLWETQYF. This sequence joins TRBV20-1 and TRBJ2-5, with unresolved D. The CDR3 totals 14 residues. With 0 bases removed from V and 5 bases from J, the gap between germline ends came to 13 bases. The V gene's germline CDR1 is DFQATT and CDR2 SNEGSKA (reference sequence).

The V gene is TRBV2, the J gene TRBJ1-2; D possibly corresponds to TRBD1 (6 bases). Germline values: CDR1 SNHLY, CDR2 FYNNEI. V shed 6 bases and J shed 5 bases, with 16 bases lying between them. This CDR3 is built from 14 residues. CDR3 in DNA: TGTGCCAGCAGCCCCACCCCCAGGGGATATGGCTACACCTTC. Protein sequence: CASSPTPRGYGYTF.

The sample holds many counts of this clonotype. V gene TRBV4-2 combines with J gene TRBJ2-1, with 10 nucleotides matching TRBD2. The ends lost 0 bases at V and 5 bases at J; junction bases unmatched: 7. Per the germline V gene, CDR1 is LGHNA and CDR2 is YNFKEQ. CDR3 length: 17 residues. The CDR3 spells CASSQDSSSGGNNEQFF. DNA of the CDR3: TGTGCCAGCAGCCAAGATTCCTCTAGCGGGGGAAACAATGAGCAGTTCTTC.

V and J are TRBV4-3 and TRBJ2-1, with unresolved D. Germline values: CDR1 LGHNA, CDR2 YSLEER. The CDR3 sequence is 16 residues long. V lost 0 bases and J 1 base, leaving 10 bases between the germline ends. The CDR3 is CASSQDHITSYNEQFF. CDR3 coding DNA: TGCGCCAGCAGCCAAGATCACATCACTTCCTACAATGAGCAGTTCTTC.

Here the CDR3 DNA reads TGTGCCAGCACCCTAGACGGGAATTCACCCCTCCACTTT. This translates into CASTLDGNSPLHF. V gene TRBV6-4 combines with J gene TRBJ1-6; D remains ambiguous. From germline, CDR1 is MRHNA and CDR2 SNTAGT. Trimming pared 7 bases from V and 7 bases from J, leaving 11 bases between. This CDR3 region has 13 residues.